Reported below is one T cell receptor beta chain. What it binds is not known. This entry comes from a study of post-analysis software for immune sequencing data. Study-level findings and limits: Samples made in the same batch grouped tightly together by F measure. Comparison of patients with controls showed five TRBV segments more frequent in patients, TRBV5-6, TRBV5-1 and TRBV20-1 among them.

Tagging with unique molecular identifiers was a feature of the TCR beta cDNA libraries. Yield was 500,000 to 600,000 cDNA molecules from around 1 to 10 million T cells. TCRdb reprocessed the PCR reads via MiXCR and lists one record per CDR3 protein. The table shows 820,000 or so distinct CDR3 sequences, with 53% occurring only once. CDR3 length: 13 residues. The TCR was taken from a girl aged 5 to 17 with multiple sclerosis. This rearrangement joins TRBV12-3 or TRBV12-4 to TRBJ2-5; D perhaps matches TRBD2 (6 bases). The DNA end lines up better with TRBJ2-7; the J call may be wrong. Sequencing input: blood. Here the CDR3 reads CASSLGLLPEQYF. The DNA of the CDR3 is TGTGCCAGCAGTTTGGGACTTCTCCCCGAGCAGTACTTC.